These 10 T cell receptor beta chains came from one sample sequenced in a study of neurological immune-mediated disorders. Sample time point: longitudinal time-point 1 (baseline). TCRdb reprocessed the 5' RACE reads with MiXCR, giving one entry per CDR3 protein. The sample has over 55,000 distinct CDR3 sequences; approximately 10% are singletons. The sequenced sample was PBMCs. The receptors stem from a man younger than 40 in good health.

On this clonotype itself: An end of the junction does not agree with germline; a read error may underlie this. V is TRBV24-1 and J is TRBJ2-1; TRBD2 might be the D (6 bases). CDR1 is KGHDR, CDR2 SFDVKD, per germline. The CDR3 runs to 18 residues. In nucleotides, the CDR3 is TGTGCCACCAGTAACCCGGCCGGGTTGCGGGAAGATTACAGTGAGCAGTTCTTC. It translates to CATSNPAGLREDYSEQFF.

This clonotype was counted many times. The rearrangement joins TRBV7-9 to TRBJ2-1; no clear D gene. V lost 5 bases, J lost 9 bases, and 11 bases lay in between. The length of the CDR3 is 12 residues. From germline, CDR1 is SEHNR and CDR2 FQNEAQ (reference sequence). Here the CDR3 DNA reads TGTGCCAGCAGCCTTGCGTCCCGTGAGCAGTTCTTC. Protein: CASSLASREQFF.

This clonotype was observed at least ten times. The CDR3 region is CSVERDTQYF. CDR3 coding DNA: TGCAGCGTTGAACGGGATACGCAGTATTTT. V usage is TRBV29-1 and J usage is TRBJ2-3; unclear D gene. The CDR3 runs 10 residues. The germline CDR1 and CDR2 sequences are SQVTM and ANQGSEA. V was pared by 2 bases and J by 6 bases, with 3 bases between.

This clonotype was seen at least ten times. V is TRBV12-3 or TRBV12-4 and J is TRBJ2-3, with unresolved D. The CDR3 spans 11 residues. Trimming took off 9 bases at V and 3 bases at J, with 7 bases between the two ends. CDR3 loop: CASGLTDTQYF. CDR3 coding DNA: TGTGCCAGTGGGTTGACAGATACGCAGTATTTT.

This clonotype occurred many times. This chain uses TRBV14 with TRBJ2-1; D uncertain. The CDR3 is 18 residues long. Trimming cost V 1 base and J 0 bases, with 16 bases left between them. Germline V gene lookup returns CDR1 SGHDN and CDR2 FVKESK. CDR3: CASSQVWNRPSSYNEQFF. In DNA, the CDR3 is TGTGCCAGCAGCCAAGTGTGGAACAGACCAAGCTCCTACAATGAGCAGTTCTTC.

The genes are TRBV7-9 and TRBJ2-1; the D is unclear. V dropped 5 bases and J dropped 10 bases, with 12 bases sitting between them. The CDR3 extends over 12 amino acids. Germline loops: CDR1 SEHNR, CDR2 FQNEAQ (reference sequence). DNA of the CDR3: TGTGCCAGCAGCCAGACCCCAAAGGAGCAGTTCTTC. Translated, it gives CASSQTPKEQFF.

This clonotype was picked up many times. The chain has TRBV24-1 and TRBJ2-5; 12 bases map to TRBD2. Germline V CDR1 and CDR2: KGHDR, SFDVKD. V was pared by 3 bases and J by 4 bases, with 8 bases of the junction left unmatched. There are 17 residues in the CDR3. CDR3: CATSDAETSGSGETQYF. CDR3 in DNA: TGTGCCACCAGTGATGCAGAGACTAGCGGGAGCGGAGAGACCCAGTACTTC.

This clonotype occurred many times. V gene TRBV9 combines with J gene TRBJ2-2; possibly TRBD1 or TRBD2 for D (5 bases each). Germline-derived CDR1 and CDR2 are SGDLS and YYNGEE. CDR3 size: 15 residues. Trimming cost V 3 bases and J 1 base, with 10 bases left between them. The CDR3 spells CASSASGRNTGELFF. CDR3 nucleotides: TGTGCCAGCAGCGCCTCGGGACGGAACACCGGGGAGCTGTTTTTT.

A note on this clonotype: This sequence may be a read error, since a much larger clone differs from it by one base. This chain uses TRBV5-1 with TRBJ2-5; no reliable D call. With 0 bases removed from V and 1 base from J, the gap between germline ends came to 13 bases. The CDR3 is 16 residues long. Germline values: CDR1 SGHRS, CDR2 YFSETQ. This chain's CDR3 is CASSLGSTAFQETQYF. The CDR3, as DNA: TGCGCCAGCAGCTTGGGTTCGACGGCATTCCAAGAGACCCAGTACTTC.

Note on this clonotype: This clone may be a read error of a much larger clone one base away. The J gene is TRBJ2-4, the V gene TRBV12-3 or TRBV12-4; the D call may be TRBD1 or TRBD2 (5 bases each). This CDR3 spans 14 amino acids. Here the CDR3 DNA reads TGTGCCAACAGTTTGCGAGAGGGGAAAAACATTCAGTACTTC. Translated, it gives CANSLREGKNIQYF.